This TCR beta chain was profiled in a study of blood T cell repertoires in COVID-19. Study background: Acute and convalescent COVID-19 samples came from the United States, Italy and Spain.

CDR1 and CDR2 from the germline V gene are DFQATT and SNEGSKA (reference sequence). CDR3 length: 16 amino acids. After removal of 3 bases from V and 2 bases from J, the junction contained 11 bases not matched to a gene. TCRdb's copy holds only in-frame clones and misses some; the assay was immunoSEQ multiplex PCR. Seen here are roughly 160,000 clones, 70% to 90% observed once, and the top ten hold roughly 7%. The sample was peripheral blood. V is TRBV20-1 and J is TRBJ2-3; 7 positions match TRBD2. This receptor was taken from a man between 45 and 60 years old with active or convalescent COVID-19. CDR3 coding DNA: TGCAGTGCTAGTACTCGGGCTAGCGGATTCACAGATACGCAGTATTTT. It yields the protein CSASTRASGFTDTQYF.